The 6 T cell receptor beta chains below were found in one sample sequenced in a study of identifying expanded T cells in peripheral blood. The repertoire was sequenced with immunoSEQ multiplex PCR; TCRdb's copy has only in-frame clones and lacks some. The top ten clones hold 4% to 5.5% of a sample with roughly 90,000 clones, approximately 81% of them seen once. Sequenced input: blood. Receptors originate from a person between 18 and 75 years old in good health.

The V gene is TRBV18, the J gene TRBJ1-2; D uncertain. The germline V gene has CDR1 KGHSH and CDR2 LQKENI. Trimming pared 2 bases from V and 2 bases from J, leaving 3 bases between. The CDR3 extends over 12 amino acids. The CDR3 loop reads CASSPGNYGYTF. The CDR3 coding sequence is TGTGCCAGCTCACCAGGGAACTATGGCTACACCTTC.

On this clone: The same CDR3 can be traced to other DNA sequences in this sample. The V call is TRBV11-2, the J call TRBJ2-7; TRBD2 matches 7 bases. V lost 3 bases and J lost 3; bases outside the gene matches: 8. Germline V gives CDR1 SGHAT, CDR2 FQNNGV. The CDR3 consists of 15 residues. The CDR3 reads CASSLGGAGFYEQYF. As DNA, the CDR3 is TGTGCCAGCAGCTTGGGAGGGGCGGGATTCTACGAGCAGTACTTC.

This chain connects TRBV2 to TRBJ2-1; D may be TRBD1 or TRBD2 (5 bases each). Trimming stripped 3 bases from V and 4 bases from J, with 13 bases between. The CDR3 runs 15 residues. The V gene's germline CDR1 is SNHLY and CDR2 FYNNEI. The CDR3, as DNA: TGTGCCAGCAGTGACTCTGGGACGCGGTACAATGAGCAGTTCTTC. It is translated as CASSDSGTRYNEQFF.

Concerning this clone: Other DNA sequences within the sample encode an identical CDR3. The CDR3 here is CASSLGLYQPQHF. The DNA for the CDR3 is TGTGCCAGCAGCTTGGGGCTTTATCAGCCCCAGCATTTT. The rearrangement joins TRBV5-6 to TRBJ1-5, with D uncertain. V gave up 0 bases and J gave up 5 bases, with 6 bases separating them. The germline gives CDR1 SGHDT, CDR2 YYEEEE. The CDR3 is 13 residues long.

The CDR3 is CASSLFGTYEQYF. CDR3 DNA sequence: TGTGCCAGCAGCTTATTCGGGACCTACGAGCAGTACTTC. The rearrangement uses TRBV7-9 and TRBJ2-7; TRBD2 is a possible D gene (5 bases). Germline-derived CDR1 and CDR2 are SEHNR and FQNEAQ (reference sequence). The CDR3 sequence is 13 residues long. V lost 2 bases and J lost 2, with 7 bases in between.

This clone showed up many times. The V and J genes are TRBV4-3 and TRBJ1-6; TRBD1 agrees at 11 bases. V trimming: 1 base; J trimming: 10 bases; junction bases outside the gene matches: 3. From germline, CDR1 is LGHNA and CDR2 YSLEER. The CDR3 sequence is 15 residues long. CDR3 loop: CASSQGTGGMSPLHF. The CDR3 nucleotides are TGCGCCAGCAGCCAAGGGACAGGGGGCATGTCACCCCTCCACTTT.